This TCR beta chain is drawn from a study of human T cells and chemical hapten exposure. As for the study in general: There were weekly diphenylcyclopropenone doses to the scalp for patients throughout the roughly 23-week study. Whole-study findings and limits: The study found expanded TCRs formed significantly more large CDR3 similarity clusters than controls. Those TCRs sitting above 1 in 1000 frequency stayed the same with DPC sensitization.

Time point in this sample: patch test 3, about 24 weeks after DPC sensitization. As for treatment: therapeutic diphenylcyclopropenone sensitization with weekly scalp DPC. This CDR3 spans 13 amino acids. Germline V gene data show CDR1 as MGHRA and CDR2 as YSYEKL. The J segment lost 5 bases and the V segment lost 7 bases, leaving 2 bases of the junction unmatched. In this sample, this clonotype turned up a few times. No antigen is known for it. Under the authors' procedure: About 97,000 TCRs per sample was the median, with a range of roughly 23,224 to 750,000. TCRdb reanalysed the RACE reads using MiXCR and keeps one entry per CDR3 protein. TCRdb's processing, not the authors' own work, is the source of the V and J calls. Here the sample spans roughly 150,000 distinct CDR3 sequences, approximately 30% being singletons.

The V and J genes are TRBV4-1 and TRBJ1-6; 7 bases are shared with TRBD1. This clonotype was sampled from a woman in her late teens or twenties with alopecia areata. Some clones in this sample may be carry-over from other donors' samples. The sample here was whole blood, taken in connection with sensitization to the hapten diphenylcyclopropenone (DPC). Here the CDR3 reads CASNRGNNSPLHF. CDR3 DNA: TGCGCCAGCAACAGGGGAAATAATTCACCCCTCCACTTT.